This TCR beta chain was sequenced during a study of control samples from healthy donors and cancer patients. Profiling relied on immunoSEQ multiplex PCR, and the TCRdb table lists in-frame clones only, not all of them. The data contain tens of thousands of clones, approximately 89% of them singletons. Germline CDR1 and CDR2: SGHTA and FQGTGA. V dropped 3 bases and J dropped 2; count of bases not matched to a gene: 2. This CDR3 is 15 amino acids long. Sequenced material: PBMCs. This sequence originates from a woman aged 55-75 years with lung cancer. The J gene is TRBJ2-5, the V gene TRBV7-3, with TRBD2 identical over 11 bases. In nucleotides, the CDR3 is TGTGCCAGCAGCTTGACTAGCGGGGCTCAAGAGACCCAGTACTTC. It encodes CASSLTSGAQETQYF.